One and the same sample provided the 15 T cell receptor beta chains below, sequenced in a study of T cells in localized non-small cell lung cancer. Sequencing was performed with immunoSEQ multiplex PCR; in TCRdb, only in-frame clones are kept and a portion is missing. The sample has some 2,700 clones, around 28% seen once. This material consisted of normal lung tissue next to the tumor, taken before any cancer treatment. All receptors come from a woman aged 40-75 years with stage II squamous cell lung carcinoma.

The chain has TRBV6-1 and TRBJ2-7; D gene ambiguous. V lost 0 bases, J lost 3 bases, and 9 bases lay in between. Germline V gives CDR1 MNHNS, CDR2 SASEGT. This CDR3 is 14 amino acids long. CDR3 coding DNA: TGTGCCAGCAGTGAAGCAGTAAGAGTCTACGAGCAGTACTTC. This sequence encodes CASSEAVRVYEQYF.

The rearrangement joins TRBV18 to TRBJ1-1; D call uncertain. Trimming removed 6 bases from V and 1 base from J, with 15 bases in between. Germline CDR1 and CDR2: KGHSH and LQKENI. The CDR3 totals 15 residues. CDR3 DNA sequence: TGTGCCAGCTCCGAGGATGGAGCTCCGAACACTGAAGCTTTCTTT. Protein sequence: CASSEDGAPNTEAFF.

This clone occurred a few times. This chain connects TRBV11-3 to TRBJ2-3, with TRBD2 matching 7 bases. With 3 bases clipped from V and 0 bases from J, the junction kept 6 bases outside the gene matches. CDR1 and CDR2 from the germline V gene are SGHNT and YENEEA. The CDR3 is 16 residues long. This CDR3 is CASSLVGRESTDTQYF. In DNA form, the CDR3 reads TGTGCCAGCAGCTTGGTAGGGCGGGAGAGCACAGATACGCAGTATTTT.

This clone was seen a few times. The chain carries TRBV6-8 and TRBJ2-1, with D perhaps matching TRBD1 (6 bases). The V gene's germline CDR1 is MNHGY and CDR2 SAAAGT. The CDR3 has 14 amino acids. Trimming shortened V by 6 bases and J by 0 bases, and 9 bases separated the two germline ends. CDR3 loop: CASSRDNSYNEQFF. For the CDR3, the DNA is TGTGCCAGCAGCAGGGACAACTCCTACAATGAGCAGTTCTTC.

This clone was counted only a few times. The chain combines TRBV6-8 with TRBJ2-5; D tentatively reads TRBD1 or TRBD2 (5 bases each). Trimming cost V 5 bases and J 4 bases, with 20 bases left between them. In germline, CDR1 is MNHGY, CDR2 SAAAGT. The CDR3 runs 16 residues. The CDR3 is CASSPGTVGDLETQYF. CDR3 DNA: TGTGCCAGCAGTCCCGGGACGGTCGGGGACCTAGAGACCCAGTACTTC.

This clone is medium-sized within its sample. The chain combines TRBV6-8 with TRBJ2-1; 9 bases match TRBD1. The length of the CDR3 is 16 residues. Germline CDR1 is MNHGY and CDR2 is SAAAGT. J lost 6 bases, V lost 0 bases, and 6 bases had no gene match. The CDR3 reads CASSYSYGQGRNEQFF. The CDR3, as DNA: TGTGCCAGCAGTTACTCTTATGGACAGGGGCGCAATGAGCAGTTCTTC.

This clone was seen a handful of times. The V and J genes are TRBV7-5 and TRBJ2-1; the table names TRBD2, a call not compared with the DNA. TRBV7-5 is annotated as a pseudogene. The CDR3 runs 19 residues. The CDR3 spells CASSLGVLAGGQSYNEQFF. Written as DNA, the CDR3 is TGTGCCAGCAGCTTGGGGGTCTTGGCGGGAGGGCAATCTTACAATGAGCAGTTCTTC.

The chain recombines TRBV29-1 with TRBJ2-1; 7 bases line up with TRBD2. Per the germline V gene, CDR1 is SQVTM and CDR2 is ANQGSEA. The J segment lost 3 bases and the V segment lost 3 bases, leaving 5 bases of the junction unmatched. CDR3 length equals 14 residues. The CDR3 sequence is CSVDSSGIYNEQFF. CDR3 nucleotides: TGCAGCGTTGACTCTAGCGGTATCTACAATGAGCAGTTCTTC.

This clone is termed medium-sized. This chain uses TRBV11-3 with TRBJ2-1, with D maybe TRBD2 (5 bases). Germline values: CDR1 SGHNT, CDR2 YENEEA. The V end lost 5 bases, the J end lost 3 bases, and 11 bases lay between the germline ends. This CDR3 contains 14 residues. The CDR3 DNA reads as TGTGCCAGCAGCGGAGGAGATGGCTACAATGAGCAGTTCTTC. Encoded protein: CASSGGDGYNEQFF. Full variable domain (missing parts from reference TRBV11-3 and TRBJ2-1): EAGVVQSPRYKIIEKKQPVAFWCNPISGHNTLYWYLQNLGQGPELLIRYENEEAVDDSQLPKDRFSAERLKGVDSTLKIQPAELGDSAVYLCASSGGDGYNEQFFGPGTRLTVL.

The V and J genes are TRBV9 and TRBJ1-1; 8 positions agree with TRBD1. The CDR3 is 14 residues long. V lost 5 bases, J lost 5 bases, and 8 bases stayed unmatched. The germline V gene has CDR1 SGDLS and CDR2 YYNGEE. The DNA of the CDR3 is TGTGCCAGCAGTGTACGCAGGGGGCAGACTGAAGCTTTCTTT. This translates into CASSVRRGQTEAFF.

This clone has just a few counts. The chain links TRBV7-5 to TRBJ2-3; the table's D call, TRBD2, has no DNA check behind it. TRBV7-5 is a pseudogene locus. The CDR3 extends over 18 amino acids. The CDR3 spells CASSSNPTSGRYIDTQYF. CDR3 bases: TGTGCCAGCAGCTCCAATCCGACTAGCGGAAGATATATAGATACGCAGTATTTT.

The chain employs TRBV11-3 and TRBJ2-7, with 7 bases lining up with TRBD1. V lost 3 bases to trimming and J lost 5 bases; unmatched junction nucleotides: 7. The CDR3 has 14 residues. Germline V lookup: CDR1 SGHNT, CDR2 YENEEA. The CDR3 loop reads CASSLGQTRHEQYF. The DNA for the CDR3 is TGTGCCAGCAGCTTGGGACAGACCCGTCACGAGCAGTACTTC. Full variable domain (rest looked up from reference TRBV11-3 and TRBJ2-7): EAGVVQSPRYKIIEKKQPVAFWCNPISGHNTLYWYLQNLGQGPELLIRYENEEAVDDSQLPKDRFSAERLKGVDSTLKIQPAELGDSAVYLCASSLGQTRHEQYFGPGTRLTVT.

The V call is TRBV18, the J call TRBJ2-1; 14 bases align to TRBD2. Trimming removed 5 bases from V and 4 bases from J; junction bases left unmatched: 16. CDR3 length: 20 residues. In germline, CDR1 is KGHSH, CDR2 LQKENI. The CDR3 DNA follows: TGTGCCAGCTCAGCCGCCGGGACTAGCGGGAGATCAGTTCGGTACAATGAGCAGTTCTTC. It codes for CASSAAGTSGRSVRYNEQFF.

The chain couples TRBV11-3 to TRBJ2-1; 13 bases match TRBD2. CDR3 length: 15 residues. Germline CDR1 reads SGHNT; CDR2 reads YENEEA. V dropped 6 bases and J dropped 9; count of bases not matched to a gene: 8. Here the CDR3 reads CASSTSGRASLEQFF. As DNA, the CDR3 is TGTGCCAGCAGTACTAGCGGGAGGGCCAGTCTTGAGCAGTTCTTC.

This chain links TRBV28 with TRBJ2-1; 15 nucleotides agree with TRBD2. The trim removed 5 bases at V and 9 bases at J, leaving 2 bases unmatched. Germline V gene lookup returns CDR1 MDHEN and CDR2 SYDVKM. This CDR3 has 14 residues. The CDR3 DNA reads TGTGCCAGCAGTCCGGGACTAGCGGGAGGTGAGCAGTTCTTC. This gives the protein CASSPGLAGGEQFF.